A selection of T cell receptor beta chains follows, all from one sample in a study of T cells expressing NK-cell markers. TCRdb reanalyzed the 5' RACE reads and collapses them to one entry per CDR3 protein, without DNA. The sample includes 140,000 to 150,000 distinct CDR3 sequences. Specimen: blood T cells: a sorted CD56 or NKG2C T cell subset, CD4+ or CD8+ T cells, or bulk PBMC T cells (not recorded which). The receptors were gathered from a man aged 18 to 29 in good health. Each CDR3 is given with its conserved first and last residue.

J gene,V gene,CDR3 protein
TRBJ2-3,TRBV9,CASSALTSGSDTQYF
TRBJ2-7,TRBV7-2,CASSSEAPPYEQYF
TRBJ2-3,TRBV5-6,CASSLFTFTDTQYF
TRBJ2-2,TRBV12-3/TRBV12-4,CASSDRVSKNTGELFF
TRBJ2-5,TRBV18,CASSPGSSETQYF
TRBJ1-1,TRBV2,CASLGGNTEAFF
TRBJ2-1,TRBV12-3/TRBV12-4,CASSSPGSYNEQFF
TRBJ2-5,TRBV7-2,CASSSVGGSLEETQYF
TRBJ1-5,TRBV10-3,CAISESDRVYQPQHF
TRBJ1-1,TRBV11-2,CASSLSSEAFF
TRBJ2-7,TRBV27,CASSLRESSGQSSYEQYF
TRBJ1-5,TRBV7-8,CASSLGTVLRNQPQHF
TRBJ2-7,TRBV7-2,CASSLSERWTYEQYF
TRBJ2-7,TRBV6-1,CASPGADPYYEQYF
TRBJ1-1,TRBV29-1,CSVESGSVSEAFF
TRBJ2-7,TRBV27,CASSLGQGGREQYF
TRBJ2-2,TRBV6-2/TRBV6-3,CASTPGPGELFF
TRBJ2-1,TRBV12-3/TRBV12-4,CASSSFPDNEQFF
TRBJ2-1,TRBV6-1,CASKGSGSLYNEQFF
TRBJ1-1,TRBV12-3/TRBV12-4,CASSTGQVEAFF
TRBJ2-3,TRBV30,CAWTNWDVSSTDTQYF
TRBJ2-5,TRBV5-4,CASSLWTGSPETQYF
TRBJ1-1,TRBV7-9,CASSPNGVGTEAFF
TRBJ2-3,TRBV10-3,CASLGSLADTQYF
TRBJ2-1,TRBV27,CASSGGLAGVSEQFF